Reported below is one T cell receptor beta chain. Its ends do not fully match the called genes, so a read error is possible. Germline CDR1 is SSHAT and CDR2 is FNYEAQ (reference sequence). CDR3 size: 17 residues. This record belongs to a study of cytomegalovirus exposure and HLA in healthy donors. Data came from immunoSEQ multiplex PCR; TCRdb stores just in-frame clones and leaves some out. This sample yields 120,000 or so clones, of which approximately 90% are seen a single time; roughly 2% belongs to the top ten. Sequencing was carried out using PBMCs. This rearrangement joins TRBV7-7 to TRBJ2-5; TRBD2 aligns across 14 bases. This TCR derives from a woman aged 18-29 years in good health and CMV-seronegative. CDR3 in DNA: TGTGCTAGCAGCTTGGGGACTAGCGGGAGCCCAGAAGAGACCCAGTACTTC. Protein: CASSLGTSGSPEETQYF.